This TCR beta chain stems from a study of cytomegalovirus exposure and HLA in healthy donors. The ends were cut back, 5 bases at V and 4 bases at J, with 15 bases in the middle. Germline CDR1 reads SGHAT; CDR2 reads FQDESV (reference sequence). This CDR3 comprises 15 residues. This clone was found a few times. Researchers ran the PCR with 60 Vbeta and 13 Jbeta primers. Data came from immunoSEQ multiplex PCR; TCRdb stores just in-frame clones and leaves some out. This sample has about 140,000 clones, with around 63% found just once. The sample consisted of PBMCs. The V call is TRBV11-1, the J call TRBJ2-1; D gene unclear. This TCR derives from a human donor in good health. The CDR3 DNA follows: TGTGCCAGCAGCCCCACTCGGTCAGGATACAATGAGCAGTTCTTC. Amino acids: CASSPTRSGYNEQFF.